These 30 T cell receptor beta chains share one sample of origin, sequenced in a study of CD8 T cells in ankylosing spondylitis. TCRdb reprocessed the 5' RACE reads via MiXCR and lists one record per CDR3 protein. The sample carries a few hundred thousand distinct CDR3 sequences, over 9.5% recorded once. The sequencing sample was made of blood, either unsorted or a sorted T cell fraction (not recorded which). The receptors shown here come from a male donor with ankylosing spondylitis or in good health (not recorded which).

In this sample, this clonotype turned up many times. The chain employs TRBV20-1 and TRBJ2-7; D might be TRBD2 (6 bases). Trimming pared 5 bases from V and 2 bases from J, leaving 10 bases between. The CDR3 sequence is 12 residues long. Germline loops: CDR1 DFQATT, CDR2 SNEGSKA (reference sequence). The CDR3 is CSARLVAYEQYF. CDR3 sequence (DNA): TGCAGTGCTCGACTAGTCGCCTACGAGCAGTACTTC.

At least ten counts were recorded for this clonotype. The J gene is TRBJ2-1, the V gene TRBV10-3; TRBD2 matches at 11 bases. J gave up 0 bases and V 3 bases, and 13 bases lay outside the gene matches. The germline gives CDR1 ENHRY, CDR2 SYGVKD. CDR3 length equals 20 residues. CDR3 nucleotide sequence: TGTGCCATCAGTGACGACGGGACTAGCGGACGTATTAGCTCCTACAATGAGCAGTTCTTC. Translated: CAISDDGTSGRISSYNEQFF.

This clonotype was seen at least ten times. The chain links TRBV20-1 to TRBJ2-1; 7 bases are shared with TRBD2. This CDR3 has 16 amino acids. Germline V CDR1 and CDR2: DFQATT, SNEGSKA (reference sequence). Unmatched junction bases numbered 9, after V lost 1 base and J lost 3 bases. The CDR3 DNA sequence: TGCAGTGCTAGAGCTGGGGAGGGTAGGATCTACAATGAGCAGTTCTTC. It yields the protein CSARAGEGRIYNEQFF.

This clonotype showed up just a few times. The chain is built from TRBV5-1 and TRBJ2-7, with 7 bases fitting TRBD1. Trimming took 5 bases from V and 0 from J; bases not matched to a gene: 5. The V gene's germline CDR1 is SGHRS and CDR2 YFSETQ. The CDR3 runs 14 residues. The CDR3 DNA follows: TGCGCCAGCAGGGGACAGACGAGCTCCTACGAGCAGTACTTC. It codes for CASRGQTSSYEQYF. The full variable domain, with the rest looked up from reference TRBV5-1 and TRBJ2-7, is KAGVTQTPRYLIKTRGQQVTLSCSPISGHRSVSWYQQTPGQGLQFLFEYFSETQRNKGNFPGRFSGRQFSNSRSEMNVSTLELGDSALYLCASRGQTSSYEQYFGPGTRLTVT.

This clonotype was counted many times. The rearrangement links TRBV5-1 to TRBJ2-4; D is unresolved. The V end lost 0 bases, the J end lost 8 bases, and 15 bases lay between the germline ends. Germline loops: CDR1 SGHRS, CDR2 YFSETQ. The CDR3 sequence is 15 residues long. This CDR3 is CASSLEGLNPDIQYF. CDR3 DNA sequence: TGCGCCAGCAGCTTGGAGGGTTTGAACCCGGACATTCAGTACTTC.

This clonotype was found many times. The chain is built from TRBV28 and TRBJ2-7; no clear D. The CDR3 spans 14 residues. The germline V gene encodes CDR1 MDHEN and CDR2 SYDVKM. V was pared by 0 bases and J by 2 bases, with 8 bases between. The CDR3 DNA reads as TGTGCCAGCAGTTTATGGCAGGACCCCTACGAGCAGTACTTC. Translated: CASSLWQDPYEQYF.

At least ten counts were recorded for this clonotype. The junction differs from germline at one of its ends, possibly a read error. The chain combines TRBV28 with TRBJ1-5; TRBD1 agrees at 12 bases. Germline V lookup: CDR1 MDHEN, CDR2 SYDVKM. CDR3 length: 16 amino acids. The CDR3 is CASLGQGAPYYQPQDF. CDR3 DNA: TGTGCCAGCCTGGGACAGGGGGCCCCATATTACCAGCCCCAGGATTTT.

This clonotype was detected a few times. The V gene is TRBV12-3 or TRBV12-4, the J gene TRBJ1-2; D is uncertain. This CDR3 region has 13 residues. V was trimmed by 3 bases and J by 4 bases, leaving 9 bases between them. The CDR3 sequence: CASSLERVYGYTF. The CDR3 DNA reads TGTGCCAGCAGTTTGGAGAGGGTCTATGGCTACACCTTC.

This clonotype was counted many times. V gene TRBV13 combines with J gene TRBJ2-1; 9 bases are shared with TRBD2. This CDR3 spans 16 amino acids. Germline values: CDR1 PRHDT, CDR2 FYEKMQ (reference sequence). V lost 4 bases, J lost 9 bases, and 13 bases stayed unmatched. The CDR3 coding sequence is TGTGCCAGCAGCTCTATGGTTGCGGGGGGGCCAGGTGAGCAGTTCTTC. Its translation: CASSSMVAGGPGEQFF.

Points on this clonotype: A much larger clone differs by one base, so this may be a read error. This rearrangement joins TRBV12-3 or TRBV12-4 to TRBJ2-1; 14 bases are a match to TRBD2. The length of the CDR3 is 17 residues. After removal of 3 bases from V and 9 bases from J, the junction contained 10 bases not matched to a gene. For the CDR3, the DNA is TGTGCCAGCAGTTTCCCGGGACTAGCGGGGGCCGGGATTGAGCAGTTCTTC. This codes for CASSFPGLAGAGIEQFF.

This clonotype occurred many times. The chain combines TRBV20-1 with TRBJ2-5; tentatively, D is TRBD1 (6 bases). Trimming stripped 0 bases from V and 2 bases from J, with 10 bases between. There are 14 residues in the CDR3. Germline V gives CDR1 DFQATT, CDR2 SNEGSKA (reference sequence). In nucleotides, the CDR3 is TGCAGTGCTAGAGAAGGGGGAAAGCAAGAGACCCAGTACTTC. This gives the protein CSAREGGKQETQYF.

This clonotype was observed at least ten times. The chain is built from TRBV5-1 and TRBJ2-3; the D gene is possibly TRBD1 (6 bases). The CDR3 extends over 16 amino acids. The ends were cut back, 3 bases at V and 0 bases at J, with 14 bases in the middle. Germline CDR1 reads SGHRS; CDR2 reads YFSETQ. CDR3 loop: CASSSWTAASTDTQYF. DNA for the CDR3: TGCGCCAGCAGCTCGTGGACAGCTGCTAGCACAGATACGCAGTATTTT.

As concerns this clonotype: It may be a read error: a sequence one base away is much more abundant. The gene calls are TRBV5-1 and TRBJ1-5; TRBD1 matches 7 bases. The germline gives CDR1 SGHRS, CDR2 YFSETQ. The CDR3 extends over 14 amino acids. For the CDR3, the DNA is TGCGCCAGCAGCTTGGGACAGGGCGATCAGCCCCAGCCTTTT. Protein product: CASSLGQGDQPQPF.

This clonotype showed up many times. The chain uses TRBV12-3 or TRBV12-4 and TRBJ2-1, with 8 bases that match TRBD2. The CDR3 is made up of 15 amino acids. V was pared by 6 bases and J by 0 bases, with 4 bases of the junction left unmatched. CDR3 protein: CASRAGAISYNEQFF. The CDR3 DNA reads TGTGCCAGCAGAGCGGGGGCAATCTCCTACAATGAGCAGTTCTTC.

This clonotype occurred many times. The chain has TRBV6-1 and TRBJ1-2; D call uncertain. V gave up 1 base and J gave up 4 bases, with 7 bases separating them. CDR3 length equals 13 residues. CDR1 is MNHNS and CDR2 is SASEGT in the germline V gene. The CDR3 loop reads CASSEVQPYGYTF. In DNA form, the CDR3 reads TGTGCCAGCAGTGAAGTACAGCCCTATGGCTACACCTTC.

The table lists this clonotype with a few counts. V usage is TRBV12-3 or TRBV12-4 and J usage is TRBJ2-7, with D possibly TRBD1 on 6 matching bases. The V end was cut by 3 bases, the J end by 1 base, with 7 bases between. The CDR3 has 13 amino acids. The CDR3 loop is CASSLRGSYEQYF. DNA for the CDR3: TGTGCCAGCAGTTTGAGGGGGTCCTACGAGCAGTACTTC.

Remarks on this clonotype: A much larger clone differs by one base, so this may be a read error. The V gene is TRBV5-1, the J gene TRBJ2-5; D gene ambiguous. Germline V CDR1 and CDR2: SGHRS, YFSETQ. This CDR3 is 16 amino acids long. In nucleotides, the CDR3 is TGCGACAGCAGCTCCGGTGCGGCCACAAGTCAAGAGACCCAGTACTTC. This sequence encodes CDSSSGAATSQETQYF.

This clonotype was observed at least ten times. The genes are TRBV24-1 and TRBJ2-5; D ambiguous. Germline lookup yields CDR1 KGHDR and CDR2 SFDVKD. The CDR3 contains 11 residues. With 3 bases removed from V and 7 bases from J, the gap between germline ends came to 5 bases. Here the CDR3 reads CATSDSRTQYF. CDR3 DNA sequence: TGTGCCACCAGTGATAGTCGGACCCAGTACTTC.

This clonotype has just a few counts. The CDR3 sequence: CASSLVGGLAAYEQYF. As DNA, the CDR3 is TGTGCCAGCAGCTTAGTGGGGGGACTAGCGGCCTACGAGCAGTACTTC. The genes are TRBV7-8 and TRBJ2-7; 11 bases align to TRBD2. The CDR3 runs 16 residues. The J segment lost 2 bases and the V segment lost 1 base, leaving 4 bases of the junction unmatched. CDR1 and CDR2 (germline): SGHVS, FQNEAQ. Based on the CDR3 plus reference TRBV7-8 and TRBJ2-7, the full variable domain is GAGVSQSPRYKVAKRGQDVALRCDPISGHVSLFWYQQALGQGPEFLTYFQNEAQLDKSGLPSDRFFAERPEGSVSTLKIQRTQQEDSAVYLCASSLVGGLAAYEQYFGPGTRLTVT.

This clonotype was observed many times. CDR3 in DNA: TGTGCCAGCAGTTTATGGGGCGGGGATGAGACCCAGTACTTC. This codes for CASSLWGGDETQYF. The rearrangement joins TRBV12-3 or TRBV12-4 to TRBJ2-5; maybe TRBD2 (6 bases). The ends were cut back, 2 bases at V and 5 bases at J, with 12 bases in the middle. The CDR3 is 14 residues long.

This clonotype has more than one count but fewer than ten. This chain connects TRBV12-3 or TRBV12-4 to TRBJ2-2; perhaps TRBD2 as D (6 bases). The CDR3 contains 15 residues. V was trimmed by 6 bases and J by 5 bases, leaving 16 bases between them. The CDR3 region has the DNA TGTGCCAGCAGGGCGGGACTCCTGTGGACCGGGGAGCTGTTTTTT. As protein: CASRAGLLWTGELFF.

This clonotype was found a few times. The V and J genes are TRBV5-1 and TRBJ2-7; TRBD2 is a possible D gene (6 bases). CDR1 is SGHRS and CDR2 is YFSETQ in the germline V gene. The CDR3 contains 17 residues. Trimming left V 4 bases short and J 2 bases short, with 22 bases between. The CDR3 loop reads CASSKDGGDRVPYEQYF. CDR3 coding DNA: TGCGCCAGCAGCAAGGACGGGGGAGATAGAGTTCCCTACGAGCAGTACTTC.

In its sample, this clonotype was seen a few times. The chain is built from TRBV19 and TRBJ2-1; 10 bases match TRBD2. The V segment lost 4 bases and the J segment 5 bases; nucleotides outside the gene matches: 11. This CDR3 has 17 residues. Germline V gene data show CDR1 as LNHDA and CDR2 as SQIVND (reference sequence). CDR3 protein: CASSRFSGGYEDNEQFF. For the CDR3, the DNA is TGTGCCAGTAGTAGGTTTAGCGGGGGGTACGAAGACAATGAGCAGTTCTTC.

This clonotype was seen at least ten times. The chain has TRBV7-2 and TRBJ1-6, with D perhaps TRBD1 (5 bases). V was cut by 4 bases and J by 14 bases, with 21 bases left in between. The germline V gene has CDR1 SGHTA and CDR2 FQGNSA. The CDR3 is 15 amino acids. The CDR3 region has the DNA TGTGCCAGCAGCTACACCCTCATTCAGGGCTCCACCCTCCACTTT. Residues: CASSYTLIQGSTLHF.

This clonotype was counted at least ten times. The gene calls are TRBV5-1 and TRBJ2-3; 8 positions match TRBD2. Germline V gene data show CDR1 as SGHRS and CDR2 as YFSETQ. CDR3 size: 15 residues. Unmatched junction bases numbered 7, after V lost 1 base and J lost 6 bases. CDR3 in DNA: TGCGCCAGCAGCTTGACCGCGGGGGGTTTGGATACGCAGTATTTT. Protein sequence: CASSLTAGGLDTQYF. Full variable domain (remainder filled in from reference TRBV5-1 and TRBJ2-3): KAGVTQTPRYLIKTRGQQVTLSCSPISGHRSVSWYQQTPGQGLQFLFEYFSETQRNKGNFPGRFSGRQFSNSRSEMNVSTLELGDSALYLCASSLTAGGLDTQYFGPGTRLTVL.

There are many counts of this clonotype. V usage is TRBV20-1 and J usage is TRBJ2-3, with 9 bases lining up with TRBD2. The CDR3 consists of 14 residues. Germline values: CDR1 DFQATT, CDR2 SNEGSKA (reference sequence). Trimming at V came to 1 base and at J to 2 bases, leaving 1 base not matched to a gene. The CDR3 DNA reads TGCAGTGCTAGAGTAGCGGGGGTCACAGATACGCAGTATTTT. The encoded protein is CSARVAGVTDTQYF.

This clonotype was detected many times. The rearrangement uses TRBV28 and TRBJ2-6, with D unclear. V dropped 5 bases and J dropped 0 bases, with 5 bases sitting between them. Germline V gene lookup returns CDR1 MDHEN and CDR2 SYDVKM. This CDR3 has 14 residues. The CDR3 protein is CASSRSSGANVLTF. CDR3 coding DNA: TGTGCCAGCAGTCGTAGCTCTGGGGCCAACGTCCTGACTTTC.

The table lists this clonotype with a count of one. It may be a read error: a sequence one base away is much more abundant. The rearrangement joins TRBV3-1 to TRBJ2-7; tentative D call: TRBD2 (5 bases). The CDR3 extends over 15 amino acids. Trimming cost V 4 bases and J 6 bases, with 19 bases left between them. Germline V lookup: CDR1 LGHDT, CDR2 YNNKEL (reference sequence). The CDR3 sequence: CASSPGEFGPCEQYF. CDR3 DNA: TGTGCCAGCAGCCCCGGGGAGTTTGGGCCCTGCGAGCAGTACTTC.

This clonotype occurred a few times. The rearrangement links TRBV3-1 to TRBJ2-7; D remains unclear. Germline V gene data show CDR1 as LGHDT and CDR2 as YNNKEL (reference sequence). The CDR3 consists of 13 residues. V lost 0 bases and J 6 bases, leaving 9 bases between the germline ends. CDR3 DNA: TGTGCCAGCAGCCAAGATCTCTGGGCCGAGCAGTACTTC. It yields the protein CASSQDLWAEQYF.

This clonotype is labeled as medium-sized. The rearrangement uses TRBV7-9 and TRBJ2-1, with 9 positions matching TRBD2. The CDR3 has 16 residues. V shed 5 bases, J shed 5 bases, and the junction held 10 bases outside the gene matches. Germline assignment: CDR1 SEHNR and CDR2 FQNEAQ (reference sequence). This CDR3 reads CASSDRLAAANNEQFF. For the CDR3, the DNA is TGTGCCAGCAGCGATCGACTAGCGGCGGCGAACAATGAGCAGTTCTTC. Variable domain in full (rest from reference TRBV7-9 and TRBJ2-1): DTGVSQNPRHKITKRGQNVTFRCDPISEHNRLYWYRQTLGQGPEFLTYFQNEAQLEKSRLLSDRFSAERPKGSFSTLEIQRTEQGDSAMYLCASSDRLAAANNEQFFGPGTRLTVL.